This TCR beta chain emerged from a study of Ad26.COV2.S vaccination and SARS-CoV-2 variants. Whole-study context: Once or twice, 56 days apart, Ad26.COV2.S was delivered intramuscularly.

Profiling relied on immunoSEQ multiplex PCR, and the TCRdb table lists in-frame clones only, not all of them. The sample contains about 400,000 clones, 70% to 90% of which appear only once. The CDR3 sequence is 17 residues long. With 4 bases removed from V and 0 bases from J, the gap between germline ends came to 15 bases. CDR1 KGHDR and CDR2 SFDVKD come from the germline V gene. As to treatment: around 19 received Ad26.COV2.S at low or high dose, single or two shots; a few received placebo; per-sample allocation not given. Sampling was done on day 63 after the first vaccine or placebo injection. Wuhan-strain SARS-CoV-2 spike was expressed by the Ad26 vector that made up the vaccine.

This sequence originates from a person aged 18-65 years who received the Ad26.COV2.S COVID-19 vaccine or a placebo. The chain links TRBV24-1 to TRBJ2-1, with D tentatively TRBD2 (5 bases). The material sequenced was peripheral blood, taken in a trial of Ad26.COV2.S vaccine versus placebo. In DNA, the CDR3 is TGTGCCACCAGTGACCGAAGGTTGGGGAGCTCCTACAATGAGCAGTTCTTC. Protein: CATSDRRLGSSYNEQFF.